A single sample gave rise to the 10 T cell receptor beta chains below, sequenced in a study of OX40 agonist ivuxolimab in advanced cancers. Here immunoSEQ multiplex PCR was the method, and the copy in TCRdb shows in-frame clones only, minus some. The sample includes about 50,000 clones, 93% of them seen just once. The sample consisted of CD4+ or CD8+ T cells sorted from blood, taken in a trial of the OX40 agonist ivuxolimab. The receptors here all came from an adult with an advanced solid tumor such as melanoma, head and neck, liver or kidney cancer.

As DNA, the CDR3 is TGTGCCAGCAGTTTACTCCCCCAACAAGAGACCCAGTACTTC. This gives the protein CASSLLPQQETQYF. The chain recombines TRBV27 with TRBJ2-5; D remains ambiguous. Looked up from germline, CDR1 is MNHEY and CDR2 is SMNVEV (reference sequence). CDR3 length equals 14 residues. The V gene lost 2 bases and the J gene lost 2 bases, with 9 bases spanning the gap.

The gene calls are TRBV5-1 and TRBJ2-5; D tentatively fits TRBD1 or TRBD2 (5 bases each). This CDR3 contains 13 residues. Trimming shortened V by 3 bases and J by 5 bases, and 11 bases separated the two germline ends. Germline values: CDR1 SGHRS, CDR2 YFSETQ. The CDR3 loop is CASSSLWGETQYF. CDR3 nucleotide sequence: TGCGCCAGCAGCTCTTTGTGGGGGGAGACCCAGTACTTC.

The rearrangement uses TRBV18 and TRBJ2-1; D ambiguous. The V gene's germline CDR1 is KGHSH and CDR2 LQKENI. Deletions cut 6 bases from V and 0 bases from J, with 12 bases between. The CDR3 runs 15 residues. The CDR3 nucleotides read TGTGCCAGCTCCCCCCGCCGGAGCTCCTACAATGAGCAGTTCTTC. Its translation is CASSPRRSSYNEQFF.

This rearrangement joins TRBV5-5 to TRBJ2-7; D gene uncertain. The CDR3 runs 13 residues. Trimming pared 0 bases from V and 6 bases from J, leaving 10 bases between. Germline V lookup: CDR1 SGHKS, CDR2 YYEKEE (reference sequence). CDR3 nucleotides: TGTGCCAGCAGCTTGGCCGGGCCGCTCGAGCAGTACTTC. As protein: CASSLAGPLEQYF. Variable domain in full (rest from reference TRBV5-5 and TRBJ2-7): DAGVTQSPTHLIKTRGQQVTLRCSPISGHKSVSWYQQVLGQGPQFIFQYYEKEERGRGNFPDRFSARQFPNYSSELNVNALLLGDSALYLCASSLAGPLEQYFGPGTRLTVT.

V usage is TRBV4-3 and J usage is TRBJ1-5; 10 positions agree with TRBD1. Germline CDR1 reads LGHNA; CDR2 reads YSLEER. Trimming at V came to 1 base and at J to 4 bases, leaving 4 bases not matched to a gene. The CDR3 extends over 16 amino acids. CDR3 protein: CASSQGTGGGNQPQHF. CDR3 DNA sequence: TGCGCCAGCAGCCAAGGGACAGGGGGAGGAAATCAGCCCCAGCATTTT.

The CDR3 sequence is CASSSGERERNTEAFF. DNA of the CDR3: TGCGCCAGCAGCTCCGGGGAAAGGGAGAGGAACACTGAAGCTTTCTTT. V is TRBV23-1 and J is TRBJ1-1; no reliable D call. TRBV23-1 is sorted into the ORF group, with uncertain function. The CDR3 spans 16 residues. Trimming stripped 6 bases from V and 1 base from J, with 18 bases between.

The chain employs TRBV28 and TRBJ1-2; D unclear. This CDR3 spans 15 amino acids. Trimming cost V 5 bases and J 4 bases, with 17 bases left between them. Per the germline V gene, CDR1 is MDHEN and CDR2 is SYDVKM. Written as DNA, the CDR3 is TGTGCCAGCAGTCCTACCTTACACCTTATCTATGGCTACACCTTC. It encodes CASSPTLHLIYGYTF.

The chain couples TRBV6-5 to TRBJ2-7; 7 positions match TRBD1. CDR3 size: 15 residues. Germline V lookup: CDR1 MNHEY, CDR2 SVGAGI. V dropped 6 bases and J dropped 4; count of bases not matched to a gene: 12. DNA for the CDR3: TGTGCCAGCAGACCCTTGGGACAGATCGAATACGAGCAGTACTTC. It is translated as CASRPLGQIEYEQYF.

This clone is categorized as medium-sized. The chain uses TRBV6-6 and TRBJ2-5; 9 bases are shared with TRBD2. The CDR3 loop spans 15 amino acids. Germline V gene lookup returns CDR1 MNHNY and CDR2 SVGAGI (reference sequence). With 11 bases clipped from V and 5 bases from J, the junction kept 15 bases outside the gene matches. DNA for the CDR3: TGTGCCGGCCGTTTAGGGCTAGCGGGATCCGAGACCCAGTACTTC. Translated: CAGRLGLAGSETQYF.

This chain connects TRBV23-1 to TRBJ2-7; TRBD1 might be the D (5 bases). TRBV23-1 carries the ORF label, with uncertain function. Trimming shortened V by 1 base and J by 5 bases, and 21 bases separated the two germline ends. The CDR3 extends over 17 amino acids. The CDR3: CASSQFGRVFLEDEQYF. In DNA, the CDR3 is TGCGCCAGCAGTCAATTCGGCAGGGTCTTTTTGGAAGACGAGCAGTACTTC.